The next 23 T cell receptor beta chains were all read from a single sample in a study of cytomegalovirus exposure and HLA in healthy donors. Researchers ran the PCR with 60 Vbeta and 13 Jbeta primers. Assay: immunoSEQ multiplex PCR; the TCRdb copy retains only in-frame clones and omits some. The sample yields 150,000 to 200,000 clones, about 86% seen once. The sequencing sample was made of PBMCs. These receptors originate from a woman between 18 and 30 years old in good health and CMV-seronegative.

The sample holds one count of this clone. The chain has TRBV19 and TRBJ2-7, with D possibly matching TRBD2 (6 bases). Trimming left V 2 bases short and J 3 bases short, with 11 bases between. From germline, CDR1 is LNHDA and CDR2 SQIVND (reference sequence). The CDR3 spans 14 residues. CDR3 sequence: CASSIMEGGYEQYF. CDR3 coding DNA: TGTGCCAGTAGTATAATGGAGGGAGGCTACGAGCAGTACTTC.

The CDR3 DNA reads TGTGCCAGCAGCTTTCGGGGTCCGAACACTGAAGCTTTCTTT. Amino acid sequence: CASSFRGPNTEAFF. The rearrangement links TRBV7-8 to TRBJ1-1; unclear D gene. The length of the CDR3 is 14 residues. The V end was cut by 3 bases, the J end by 1 base, with 9 bases between. CDR1 and CDR2 (germline): SGHVS, FQNEAQ.

The rearrangement links TRBV25-1 to TRBJ1-1; a weak D match, TRBD1 (5 bases). The CDR3 is 15 amino acids. Trimming pared 0 bases from V and 4 bases from J, leaving 12 bases between. Germline assignment: CDR1 MGHDK and CDR2 SYGVNS. In DNA form, the CDR3 reads TGTGCCAGCAGTGAATATGGGAGGGACGGCACTGAAGCTTTCTTT. The encoded protein is CASSEYGRDGTEAFF. Complete variable domain (other parts from reference TRBV25-1 and TRBJ1-1): EADIYQTPRYLVIGTGKKITLECSQTMGHDKMYWYQQDPGMELHLIHYSYGVNSTEKGDLSSESTVSRIRTEHFPLTLESARPSHTSQYLCASSEYGRDGTEAFFGQGTRLTVV.

The chain couples TRBV6-5 to TRBJ1-2; TRBD1 agrees at 7 bases. V was pared by 7 bases and J by 4 bases, with 6 bases of the junction left unmatched. The germline gives CDR1 MNHEY, CDR2 SVGAGI. The CDR3 totals 13 residues. For the CDR3, the DNA is TGTGCCAGCACCCCGGGACAGTTCTATGGCTACACCTTC. Translation: CASTPGQFYGYTF.

This sequence joins TRBV28 and TRBJ1-2; 8 bases are shared with TRBD1. There are 13 residues in the CDR3. The V gene's germline CDR1 is MDHEN and CDR2 SYDVKM. J gave up 0 bases and V 8 bases, and 2 bases lay outside the gene matches. The DNA for the CDR3 is TGTGCCAGCGCCAGGGGGCCTAACTATGGCTACACCTTC. This translates into CASARGPNYGYTF.

CDR3 nucleotides: TGTGCCAGCAGTCCTGAGGGGGCGGGGTACCAAGAGACCCAGTACTTC. Translating gives CASSPEGAGYQETQYF. The V gene is TRBV27, the J gene TRBJ2-5, with D possibly being TRBD1 (7 bases). The CDR3 spans 16 residues. Trimming shortened V by 5 bases and J by 0 bases, and 16 bases separated the two germline ends. Germline V gene lookup returns CDR1 MNHEY and CDR2 SMNVEV (reference sequence).

This clone came up a few times. The V gene is TRBV5-1, the J gene TRBJ2-7; D is undetermined. Trimming took 2 bases from V and 9 from J, leaving 15 bases between them. Germline CDR1 and CDR2: SGHRS and YFSETQ. The CDR3 runs to 13 residues. The CDR3 spells CASSFSDSTGQYF. The CDR3 region has the DNA TGCGCCAGCAGCTTCAGCGACTCCACCGGGCAGTACTTC.

The chain is built from TRBV27 and TRBJ1-5, with D possibly TRBD1 on 5 matching bases. Looked up from germline, CDR1 is MNHEY and CDR2 is SMNVEV (reference sequence). The CDR3 sequence is 15 residues long. Trimming pared 5 bases from V and 3 bases from J, leaving 14 bases between. In DNA form, the CDR3 reads TGTGCCAGCAGTCCTTGGACAACCTCCAATCAGCCCCAGCATTTT. Residues: CASSPWTTSNQPQHF.

Concerning this clone: One end of the junction fails to match germline, which may point to a read error. The V and J genes are TRBV7-7 and TRBJ2-1, with D possibly TRBD2 on 5 matching bases. The CDR3 loop spans 13 amino acids. Per germline, CDR1 SSHAT and CDR2 FNYEAQ (reference sequence). CDR3 protein: CASSGCRGNEQFF. CDR3 nucleotide sequence: TGTGCTAGCAGCGGTTGTCGAGGGAATGAGCAGTTCTTC.

This clone was found a few times. The chain employs TRBV6-6 and TRBJ1-1; 8 nucleotides agree with TRBD1. The germline CDR1 and CDR2 sequences are MNHNY and SVGAGI (reference sequence). Germline trimming cut 6 bases from V and 3 bases from J; bases unmatched to any gene: 3. The CDR3 runs to 13 residues. CDR3 nucleotide sequence: TGTGCCAGCAGACAGGACAGGGACACTGAAGCTTTCTTT. Its translation is CASRQDRDTEAFF.

The chain employs TRBV5-6 and TRBJ1-2; D is uncertain. The CDR3 spans 11 residues. V lost 0 bases to trimming and J lost 8 bases, with 5 bases between them. CDR1 is SGHDT, CDR2 YYEEEE, per germline. CDR3 bases: TGTGCCAGCAGCTTGGTAGCCGGCTACACCTTC. Encoded protein: CASSLVAGYTF. The whole variable domain, filled in from reference TRBV5-6 and TRBJ1-2, reads DAGVTQSPTHLIKTRGQQVTLRCSPKSGHDTVSWYQQALGQGPQFIFQYYEEEERQRGNFPDRFSGHQFPNYSSELNVNALLLGDSALYLCASSLVAGYTFGSGTRLTVV.

The CDR3 loop reads CASSLEAGSYNEQFF. As DNA, the CDR3 is TGCGCCAGCAGCTTGGAAGCGGGGAGCTACAATGAGCAGTTCTTC. The rearrangement joins TRBV5-1 to TRBJ2-1; 7 bases line up with TRBD2. Germline V gene sequence: CDR1 SGHRS, CDR2 YFSETQ. The CDR3 extends over 15 amino acids. Trimming at V came to 0 bases and at J to 3 bases, leaving 3 bases not matched to a gene.

The rearrangement joins TRBV5-7 to TRBJ2-3, with 9 bases matching TRBD2. TRBV5-7 is treated as an ORF (open reading frame) with a function not yet certain. J was trimmed by 2 bases and V by 3 bases; bases with no gene match: 1. CDR3 length equals 14 residues. CDR3 nucleotide sequence: TGTGCCAGCAGCTCTAGCGGGACCACAGATACGCAGTATTTT. This translates into CASSSSGTTDTQYF.

With regard to this clone: The germline gene is not matched at one end of the junction; a read error may be the cause. The genes are TRBV6-6 and TRBJ2-2; the match to TRBD2 covers 8 bases. Germline V gene sequence: CDR1 MNHNY, CDR2 SVGAGI (reference sequence). This CDR3 is 15 amino acids long. The CDR3 bases are TGTGCCGGCAGTTCCTTCATCCGGGGGGGCGGGGAGCTGTTTTTT. It is translated as CAGSSFIRGGGELFF.

The chain has TRBV15 and TRBJ1-1; 8 bases agree with TRBD1. V shed 4 bases and J 6 bases; nucleotides not matched to a gene: 7. CDR1 and CDR2 from the germline V gene are LNHNV and YYDKDF (reference sequence). The CDR3 consists of 14 residues. CDR3 loop: CATSIRQGAAEAFF. The CDR3 bases are TGTGCCACCAGCATACGTCAGGGGGCGGCTGAAGCTTTCTTT.

The table lists this clone with a few counts. CDR3 region: CASSLDRDGGNTIYF. CDR3 nucleotides: TGTGCCAGCAGTCTGGACAGGGACGGTGGAAACACCATATATTTT. The chain recombines TRBV6-6 with TRBJ1-3; the match to TRBD1 covers 8 bases. Trimming removed 5 bases from V and 3 bases from J; junction bases left unmatched: 6. The CDR3 totals 15 residues. Looked up from germline, CDR1 is MNHNY and CDR2 is SVGAGI (reference sequence).

The chain uses TRBV7-8 and TRBJ2-3; 8 bases agree with TRBD2. V dropped 5 bases and J dropped 1; count of bases not matched to a gene: 11. This CDR3 spans 17 amino acids. In germline, CDR1 is SGHVS, CDR2 FQNEAQ. CDR3 sequence: CASSPYIPGLGTDTQYF. The CDR3 nucleotides are TGTGCCAGCAGCCCATACATTCCGGGACTAGGCACAGATACGCAGTATTTT.

The rearrangement links TRBV28 to TRBJ1-3; D is uncertain. The germline V gene has CDR1 MDHEN and CDR2 SYDVKM. V gave up 6 bases and J gave up 0 bases, with 15 bases separating them. This CDR3 region has 16 residues. CDR3 sequence: CASSPHTLPSGNTIYF. The CDR3 coding sequence is TGTGCCAGCAGCCCCCACACCTTACCCTCTGGAAACACCATATATTTT.

V gene TRBV6-1 combines with J gene TRBJ1-2; tentative D call: TRBD1 (5 bases). Germline CDR1 and CDR2: MNHNS and SASEGT. The CDR3 is 14 amino acids. Trimming left V 1 base short and J 8 bases short, with 14 bases between. CDR3 in DNA: TGTGCCAGCAGTGAAGGGGGAGGGGTGGGCGGCTACACCTTC. It encodes CASSEGGGVGGYTF.

The rearrangement links TRBV19 to TRBJ2-2; 8 nucleotides align to TRBD1. There are 13 residues in the CDR3. Germline loops: CDR1 LNHDA, CDR2 SQIVND (reference sequence). The V gene end was trimmed by 4 bases and the J gene end by 8 bases; junction bases not matched to a gene: 3. The CDR3 loop is CASSSRGRGELFF. For the CDR3, the DNA is TGTGCCAGTAGTAGCAGGGGGCGAGGGGAGCTGTTTTTT.

In its sample, this clone was seen once. The CDR3 loop is CASSPKDPIYRAQYEQYF. The CDR3 coding sequence is TGTGCCAGCTCACCAAAGGACCCCATTTACAGGGCCCAGTACGAGCAGTACTTC. J is TRBJ2-7 and V is TRBV18, with D possibly being TRBD1 (6 bases). Trimming shortened V by 2 bases and J by 4 bases, and 24 bases separated the two germline ends. The V gene's germline CDR1 is KGHSH and CDR2 LQKENI. The CDR3 contains 18 residues.

The V call is TRBV19, the J call TRBJ1-2; D remains ambiguous. The CDR3 is 13 amino acids. Trimming removed 8 bases at V and 2 bases at J, with 12 bases between. In germline, CDR1 is LNHDA, CDR2 SQIVND (reference sequence). CDR3 in DNA: TGTGCCAGTCGACTGATAGCGAACTATGGCTACACCTTC. Its protein product is CASRLIANYGYTF.

CDR3 sequence (DNA): TGTGCCAGCAGCGTAGCTGGCGGGAACTCTGGAAACACCATATATTTT. It encodes CASSVAGGNSGNTIYF. The rearrangement joins TRBV9 to TRBJ1-3, with unresolved D. The CDR3 has 16 amino acids. Trimming removed 0 bases from V and 0 bases from J, with 10 bases in between. Germline CDR1 SGDLS, CDR2 YYNGEE.